These T cell receptor beta chains were read from a single sample in a study of T-cell reconstitution after alpha-beta-depleted transplantation in children. TCRdb processed the PCR reads anew with MiXCR; each CDR3 protein has one entry. This table holds about 980,000 distinct CDR3 sequences, about 29% found once. The sample was PBMCs, mostly from graft donor cells, taken 360 days after TCRalphabeta/CD19-depleted stem cell transplant. These receptors were collected from a boy under three years old who had a stem cell transplant for SCID, so the T cells may come from the graft donor. Each CDR3 is given with its conserved first and last residue.

V,CDR3
TRBV20-1,CSASLTLSSYNEQFF
TRBV2,CASSGIAYGYTF
TRBV12-3/TRBV12-4,CASSYRGPSNQPQHF
TRBV15,CATIRDKGAEWQETQYF
TRBV19,CASSTLTSSFTGELFF
TRBV12-3/TRBV12-4,CASSLGWETQYF
TRBV20-1,CSATDSTVLNTEAFF
TRBV28,CASSTRTPIPYEQYF
TRBV5-1,CASSLLVGGEQYF
TRBV12-3/TRBV12-4,CASSPGQAYEQYF
TRBV5-1,CASSQQGGGTEAFF
TRBV30,CAWSLRDTEAFF
TRBV18,CASSLTSGVHNEQFF
TRBV20-1,CSARGIDNEQFF
TRBV5-1,CASSLEGALHF
TRBV3-1,CASMGTFGDEQYF
TRBV12-3/TRBV12-4,CASSPPGQLNEPQHF
TRBV12-3/TRBV12-4,CASSLGWSGGRQETQYF
TRBV29-1,CSVRTSGETAGELFF
TRBV5-5,CASSRGLAGEYNEQFF
TRBV4-1,CASSQRDRPGGEAFF
TRBV5-6,CASSFPSWLAGGKETQYF
TRBV12-3/TRBV12-4,CASSLVGRQETQYF
TRBV25-1,CASSPLRATDTQYF
TRBV5-1,CASSLVLGGGTEAFF
TRBV7-6,CASSLPGLARKETQYF
TRBV5-1,CASSLEGGGYGYTF
TRBV20-1,CSVRTGLGTEAFF
TRBV20-1,CSARDSPSNEQFF
TRBV18,CASSQLATDTQYF
TRBV5-1,CASSSNRGTGETQYF
TRBV6-1,CASSGGQGAHSPLHF
TRBV6-2/TRBV6-3,CASSYDDRGAEKTQYF
TRBV5-1,CASSLGSDTQYF
TRBV11-2,CASSFPRLVTHEEETQYF
TRBV14,CASSLAQIGRGTGELFF
TRBV7-2,CASSHRGGQGSSYEQYF
TRBV29-1,CSVRGPGFQETQYF
TRBV28,CASSLQLTGAGEQYF
TRBV12-3/TRBV12-4,CASSSGPPYEQYF
TRBV29-1,CSVDLGLVQYF
TRBV15,CATSRDSRGQDEKLFF
TRBV4-1,CASSKTDRVGEKLFF
TRBV7-3,CASSLTHRGRSDGYTF
TRBV5-1,CASSLGPIVFYNEQFF
TRBV7-8,CASSFNRSLTGRIDVQYF
TRBV7-9,CASSLETLSGANVLTF
TRBV5-1,CASSRRGGNNEQFF
TRBV6-5,CASRQPEETQYF
TRBV30,CAWSVRAGGYEQYF
TRBV7-2,CASSLYPTLANYGYTF
TRBV9,CASSNGGDPVYEQYF